One T cell receptor beta chain is described in this entry. The sample originates from a study of shared T cell receptors in the human thymus. CDR1 is LGHNA and CDR2 is YSLEER in the germline V gene. V shed 1 base and J shed 8 bases, with 9 bases lying between them. The CDR3 totals 13 residues. Measured with immunoSEQ multiplex PCR; TCRdb has only the in-frame clones, and not every one. This table holds hundreds of thousands of clones, more than 75% found once. The data were also submitted as part of a second study, on human thymus T cells. As reported in that work: Resections removed during corrective heart surgery provided the thymus tissue used.

This chain uses TRBV4-3 with TRBJ1-5; D uncertain. Sequencing used thymocytes. The receptor was derived from a boy under two years old with a congenital heart defect. The CDR3 spells CASSQVRGEPQHF. Here the CDR3 DNA reads TGCGCCAGCAGCCAAGTGCGGGGAGAGCCCCAGCATTTT.